Shown below are 7 T cell receptor beta chains from a single sample sequenced in a study of cytomegalovirus exposure and HLA in healthy donors. Amplification used 60 Vbeta primers and 13 Jbeta primers. Only in-frame clones appear in the TCRdb table, and some are missing; sequencing was by immunoSEQ multiplex PCR. The sample lists some 170,000 clones; 70% to 85% were seen once. Sequencing used PBMCs. Every receptor here comes from a man aged 35 to 55 in good health and CMV-seronegative.

The chain employs TRBV5-4 and TRBJ2-1, with 10 nucleotides matching TRBD2. The CDR3 covers 14 residues. With 2 bases clipped from V and 7 bases from J, the junction kept 3 bases outside the gene matches. CDR1 is SGHNT, CDR2 YYREEE, per germline (reference sequence). For the CDR3, the DNA is TGTGCCAGCAGCTTTAAGCGGGAGGGGAATGAGCAGTTCTTC. Residues: CASSFKREGNEQFF. Based on the CDR3 plus reference TRBV5-4 and TRBJ2-1, the full variable domain is ETGVTQSPTHLIKTRGQQVTLRCSSQSGHNTVSWYQQALGQGPQFIFQYYREEENGRGNFPPRFSGLQFPNYSSELNVNALELDDSALYLCASSFKREGNEQFFGPGTRLTVL.

The V and J genes are TRBV4-1 and TRBJ2-7; the match to TRBD2 covers 7 bases. The CDR3 runs 17 residues. Germline V gene sequence: CDR1 MGHRA, CDR2 YSYEKL. V shed 1 base and J 1 base; nucleotides not matched to a gene: 10. The CDR3 DNA follows: TGCGCCAGCAGCCAAGGGTTCAGTCGCGGGAGTTCCTACGAGCAGTACTTC. Its translation is CASSQGFSRGSSYEQYF.

V usage is TRBV7-9 and J usage is TRBJ2-1; possible D gene TRBD2, 5 bases. The CDR3 runs to 13 residues. The germline V gene encodes CDR1 SEHNR and CDR2 FQNEAQ (reference sequence). V was trimmed by 5 bases and J by 9 bases, leaving 14 bases between them. In DNA form, the CDR3 reads TGTGCCAGCAGCCCAGAGTCGGGAAGTGAGCAGTTCTTC. Protein product: CASSPESGSEQFF.

This clone came up a few times. This chain connects TRBV6-1 to TRBJ2-3; the match to TRBD2 covers 7 bases. V dropped 1 base and J dropped 4; count of bases not matched to a gene: 8. This CDR3 has 16 residues. CDR1 and CDR2 from the germline V gene are MNHNS and SASEGT. CDR3 DNA: TGTGCCAGCAGTGAAGGTCCGGGAGGCAGGGCAGATACGCAGTATTTT. This codes for CASSEGPGGRADTQYF.

The chain employs TRBV29-1 and TRBJ2-7, with D unclear. V shed 6 bases and J shed 3 bases, with 9 bases lying between them. Per germline, CDR1 SQVTM and CDR2 ANQGSEA. The CDR3 runs to 11 residues. The CDR3 protein is CSVANSYEQYF. CDR3 nucleotides: TGCAGCGTGGCGAACAGCTACGAGCAGTACTTC.

The rearrangement links TRBV9 to TRBJ1-3; a possible D gene is TRBD1 (5 bases). V lost 0 bases and J 3 bases, leaving 10 bases between the germline ends. The CDR3 is 15 amino acids. Germline-derived CDR1 and CDR2 are SGDLS and YYNGEE. CDR3 loop: CASSVATAGGNTIYF. In DNA, the CDR3 is TGTGCCAGCAGCGTAGCGACAGCCGGTGGAAACACCATATATTTT.

In DNA form, the CDR3 reads TGCGCCAGCAGTTTAGCGCTCCCAAACACCGGGGAGCTGTTTTTT. It translates to CASSLALPNTGELFF. The genes are TRBV5-1 and TRBJ2-2; D may be TRBD2 (5 bases). V was clipped by 5 bases and J by 2 bases, with 13 bases between them. The CDR3 extends over 15 amino acids. CDR1 is SGHRS, CDR2 YFSETQ, per germline.